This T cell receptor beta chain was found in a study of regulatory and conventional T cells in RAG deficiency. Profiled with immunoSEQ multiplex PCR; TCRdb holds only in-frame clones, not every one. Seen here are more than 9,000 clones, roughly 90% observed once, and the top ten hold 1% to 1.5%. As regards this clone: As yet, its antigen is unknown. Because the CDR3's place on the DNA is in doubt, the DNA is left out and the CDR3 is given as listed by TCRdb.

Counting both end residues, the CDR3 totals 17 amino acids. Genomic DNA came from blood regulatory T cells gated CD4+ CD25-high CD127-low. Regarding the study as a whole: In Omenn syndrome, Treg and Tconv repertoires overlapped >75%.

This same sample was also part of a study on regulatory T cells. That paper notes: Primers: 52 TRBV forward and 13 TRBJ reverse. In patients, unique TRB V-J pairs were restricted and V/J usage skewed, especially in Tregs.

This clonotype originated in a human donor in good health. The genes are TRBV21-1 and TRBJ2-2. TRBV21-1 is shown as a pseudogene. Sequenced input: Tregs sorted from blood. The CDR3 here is CASSKVGVGINTGELFF.